The 17 T cell receptor beta chains reported below all come from one sample, sequenced in a study of vaccination and CD4 T cells after COVID-19. Treatment given: roughly 10-day PBMC culture with coronavirus spike peptide pools or control peptides (ViraFEST assay). These receptors' antigens are unknown. Sequencing of DNA taken from cultured CD4+ T cells relied on the Oncomine TCR Beta short-read assay. Each CDR3 protein gets one entry after TCRdb re-called the PCR reads with MiXCR. The sample comprises some 21,000 distinct CDR3 sequences, 60% of which are singletons, and roughly 13% rests with the top ten. Sample: CD4+ T cells from blood, cultured in vitro, taken after SARS-CoV-2 vaccination. These receptor sequences come from a human donor who received a COVID-19 vaccine.

The sample holds one count of this clonotype. The chain has TRBV27 and TRBJ2-7, with TRBD2 matching over 9 bases. V was clipped by 2 bases and J by 4 bases; unmatched bases: 6. Germline CDR1 and CDR2: MNHEY and SMNVEV (reference sequence). There are 15 residues in the CDR3. The CDR3 coding sequence is TGTGCCAGCAGTTTACAGCGGGGGGCGGGGTACGAGCAGTACTTC. Residues: CASSLQRGAGYEQYF.

The V gene is TRBV12-3 or TRBV12-4, the J gene TRBJ1-2, with no clear D. CDR3 size: 12 residues. With 6 bases removed from V and 0 bases from J, the gap between germline ends came to 5 bases. The CDR3 spells CASSRPNYGYTF. CDR3 DNA: TGTGCCAGCAGCCGGCCTAACTATGGCTACACCTTC.

The chain uses TRBV5-4 and TRBJ1-2; 7 nucleotides agree with TRBD1. Germline V gene data show CDR1 as SGHNT and CDR2 as YYREEE (reference sequence). This CDR3 is built from 14 residues. Losses at the gene ends were 4 bases for V and 7 bases for J; bases not matched to a gene: 10. The CDR3, as DNA: TGTGCCAGCAGCGTACTACAGGGGACTCGTGGCTACACCTTC. It translates to CASSVLQGTRGYTF.

There are a few counts of this clonotype. The genes are TRBV19 and TRBJ1-5; tentative D call: TRBD1 (5 bases). The CDR3 sequence is 14 residues long. Germline V gene lookup returns CDR1 LNHDA and CDR2 SQIVND (reference sequence). With 4 bases removed from V and 7 bases from J, the gap between germline ends came to 14 bases. The CDR3 spells CASSTRGLGQPQHF. CDR3 sequence (DNA): TGTGCCAGTAGTACACGGGGACTTGGGCAGCCCCAGCATTTT.

The chain has TRBV23-1 and TRBJ2-7; weak D call: TRBD1 (6 bases). TRBV23-1 is assigned to the ORF class and has an uncertain function. V was pared by 0 bases and J by 2 bases, with 8 bases between. The CDR3 spans 14 residues. Here the CDR3 DNA reads TGCGCCAGCAGTCAATCGGGACATACCTACGAGCAGTACTTC. This codes for CASSQSGHTYEQYF.

The V gene is TRBV19, the J gene TRBJ1-1; 9 bases are a match to TRBD1. CDR3 length: 14 amino acids. Trimming cost V 3 bases and J 5 bases; bases outside gene matches: 4. Germline lookup yields CDR1 LNHDA and CDR2 SQIVND (reference sequence). This chain's CDR3 is CASSMKQGATEAFF. The CDR3, as DNA: TGTGCCAGTAGTATGAAACAGGGGGCGACTGAAGCTTTCTTT.

The V call is TRBV11-3, the J call TRBJ2-2, with TRBD1 matching over 9 bases. Germline V gives CDR1 SGHNT, CDR2 YENEEA. The J segment lost 7 bases and the V segment lost 1 base, leaving 10 bases of the junction unmatched. The length of the CDR3 is 17 residues. CDR3 nucleotides: TGTGCCAGCAGCTTAGGGAACGGACAGGGGAGGAACGGGGAGCTGTTTTTT. It is translated as CASSLGNGQGRNGELFF.

Only a few counts were recorded for this clonotype. The chain couples TRBV4-2 to TRBJ2-4; 12 bases match TRBD2. CDR3 length equals 15 residues. Per the germline V gene, CDR1 is LGHNA and CDR2 is YNFKEQ. The trim removed 5 bases at V and 7 bases at J, leaving 6 bases unmatched. The CDR3 region is CASSSILAGGNIQYF. CDR3 sequence (DNA): TGTGCCAGCAGCTCAATCCTAGCGGGGGGGAACATTCAGTACTTC.

The CDR3: CASSERAYEQYF. The CDR3 nucleotides read TGTGCCAGCAGTGAACGGGCCTACGAGCAGTACTTC. The J gene is TRBJ2-7, the V gene TRBV6-1; unclear D gene. Deletions cut 2 bases from V and 2 bases from J, with 4 bases between. Per germline, CDR1 MNHNS and CDR2 SASEGT. The CDR3 is 12 residues long.

The rearrangement joins TRBV20-1 to TRBJ2-7; D is perhaps TRBD1 (6 bases). V was shortened by 3 bases and J by 6 bases, with 15 bases between the two germline ends. This CDR3 comprises 13 residues. Germline loops: CDR1 DFQATT, CDR2 SNEGSKA (reference sequence). For the CDR3, the DNA is TGCAGTGCTAGGCTACAGGGAAGGGGCGAGCAGTACTTC. Translated: CSARLQGRGEQYF.

V is TRBV24-1 and J is TRBJ2-7; D is undetermined. Germline V gene data show CDR1 as KGHDR and CDR2 as SFDVKD. CDR3 size: 14 residues. V was pared by 5 bases and J by 5 bases, with 15 bases between. Here the CDR3 DNA reads TGTGCCACCAGTGGAGCCCCACCCGTCGACGAGCAGTACTTC. It encodes CATSGAPPVDEQYF.

In this sample, this clonotype turned up once. The chain joins TRBV5-1 to TRBJ1-3; unclear D gene. V lost 3 bases and J lost 0, with 7 bases in between. Germline loops: CDR1 SGHRS, CDR2 YFSETQ. CDR3 length: 14 amino acids. CDR3 DNA sequence: TGCGCCAGCAGCTGGGAGGGCTCTGGAAACACCATATATTTT. Translation gives CASSWEGSGNTIYF. The entire variable domain, with the rest obtained from reference TRBV5-1 and TRBJ1-3, is as follows: KAGVTQTPRYLIKTRGQQVTLSCSPISGHRSVSWYQQTPGQGLQFLFEYFSETQRNKGNFPGRFSGRQFSNSRSEMNVSTLELGDSALYLCASSWEGSGNTIYFGEGSWLTVV.

The chain joins TRBV6-1 to TRBJ2-1; D not resolved. Per the germline V gene, CDR1 is MNHNS and CDR2 is SASEGT. The CDR3 totals 15 residues. V was shortened by 1 base and J by 4 bases, with 11 bases between the two germline ends. CDR3: CASSEDASTYNEQFF. The CDR3 region has the DNA TGTGCCAGCAGTGAAGACGCTAGTACTTACAATGAGCAGTTCTTC.

The gene calls are TRBV6-1 and TRBJ1-2, with 8 bases that match TRBD1. Germline V gives CDR1 MNHNS, CDR2 SASEGT. The V segment lost 6 bases and the J segment 7 bases; nucleotides outside the gene matches: 10. There are 14 residues in the CDR3. CDR3 in amino acids: CASSKGQGIAGYTF. The CDR3, as DNA: TGTGCCAGCAGCAAAGGACAGGGAATTGCTGGCTACACCTTC.

The chain joins TRBV5-1 to TRBJ2-3, with 11 bases lining up with TRBD2. Trimming removed 4 bases from V and 4 bases from J; junction bases left unmatched: 5. There are 15 residues in the CDR3. Germline loops: CDR1 SGHRS, CDR2 YFSETQ. This chain's CDR3 is CASSPGTSGPDTQYF. The CDR3 region has the DNA TGCGCCAGCAGCCCGGGGACTAGCGGTCCAGATACGCAGTATTTT. Based on the CDR3 plus reference TRBV5-1 and TRBJ2-3, the full variable domain is KAGVTQTPRYLIKTRGQQVTLSCSPISGHRSVSWYQQTPGQGLQFLFEYFSETQRNKGNFPGRFSGRQFSNSRSEMNVSTLELGDSALYLCASSPGTSGPDTQYFGPGTRLTVL.

This clonotype was seen only a few times. V gene TRBV2 combines with J gene TRBJ1-2; D not resolved. V was shortened by 5 bases and J by 8 bases, with 15 bases between the two germline ends. Germline V gene lookup returns CDR1 SNHLY and CDR2 FYNNEI. This CDR3 has 13 residues. The CDR3 spells CASSFDGGGGYTF. CDR3 DNA sequence: TGTGCCAGCAGTTTTGACGGAGGTGGAGGCTACACCTTC.

This chain joins TRBV7-9 and TRBJ1-2; D is possibly TRBD1 (5 bases). The V end was cut by 5 bases, the J end by 2 bases, with 9 bases between. The CDR3 consists of 13 residues. Germline-derived CDR1 and CDR2 are SEHNR and FQNEAQ (reference sequence). The CDR3, as DNA: TGTGCCAGCAGCACCCGGGACAACTATGGCTACACCTTC. Translation: CASSTRDNYGYTF.